This entry concerns a single T cell receptor (beta chain). Its antigen is still unknown. This sample was taken from a study of T cell responses to AZD1222 COVID-19 vaccine. Study results and caveats: It should be noted that donors were predominantly white British and more often female, and clonal diversity was possibly underestimated. Close to half of all spike-specific TCRs reportedly target regions of the variants that are unmutated. Spike-specific TCRs gained breadth and depth after people received two AZD1222 doses. At study baseline, merely several AZD1222 recipients were seropositive.

Assay: immunoSEQ multiplex PCR; the TCRdb copy retains only in-frame clones and omits some. Of 100,000 to 150,000 clones in the sample, 85% to 90% are singletons; the top ten hold more than 20%. The CDR3 loop spans 12 amino acids. Germline V gene data show CDR1 as ENHRY and CDR2 as SYGVKD. The V end was cut by 2 bases, the J end by 3 bases, with 5 bases between. The V gene is TRBV10-3, the J gene TRBJ2-7, with a weak D call TRBD1 (5 bases). The sample consisted of peripheral blood, taken on day 0 of AZD1222 vaccination. The source is an adult in good health. The CDR3 DNA reads as TGTGCCATCAGTGAGCAGGGCTACGAGCAGTACTTC. Encoded protein: CAISEQGYEQYF.